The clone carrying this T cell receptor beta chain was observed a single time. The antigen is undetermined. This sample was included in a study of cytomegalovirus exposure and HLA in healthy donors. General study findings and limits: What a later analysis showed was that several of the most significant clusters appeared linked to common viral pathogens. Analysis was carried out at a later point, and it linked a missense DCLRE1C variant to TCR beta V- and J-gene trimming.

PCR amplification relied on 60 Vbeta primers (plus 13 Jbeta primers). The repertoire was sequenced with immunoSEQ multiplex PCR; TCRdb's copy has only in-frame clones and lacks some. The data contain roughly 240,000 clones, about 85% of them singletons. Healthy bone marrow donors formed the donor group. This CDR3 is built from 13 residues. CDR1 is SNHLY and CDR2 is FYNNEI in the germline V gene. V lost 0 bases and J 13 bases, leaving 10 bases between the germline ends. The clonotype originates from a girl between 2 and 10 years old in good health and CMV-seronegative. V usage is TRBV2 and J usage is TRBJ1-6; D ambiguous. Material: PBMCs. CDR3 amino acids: CASSEAPGTPLHF. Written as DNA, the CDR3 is TGTGCCAGCAGTGAAGCACCGGGAACCCCCCTCCACTTT.